The subject of this entry is one T cell receptor beta chain. No antigen is known for it. Unique molecular identifiers were included in an RNA-based 3' RACE TCR library. A single record per CDR3 protein comes from TCRdb applying MiXCR to the 3' RACE reads. The data contain fewer than 100,000 distinct CDR3 sequences, 5.5% to 8.5% of them singletons. CDR3 size: 13 residues. V was shortened by 5 bases and J by 1 base, with 9 bases between the two germline ends. Looked up from germline, CDR1 is SGHAT and CDR2 is FQNNGV. The data were obtained in a study of HIV-infected children after antiretroviral therapy interruption. Looking at the study overall: Most children had recorded EBV and CMV exposure. Interruption-arm sampling covered weeks 0, 12, interruption end (24 or 48), and about 3 years post-study. Study-level findings and limits: Naive CD4+ Gini coefficient rose by interruption end, suggesting clonal expansion.

The treatment denotes: PENTA 11 planned treatment interruption arm or continuous ART arm. From thawed PBMCs, naive CD4+ CD45RA+ CD45RO- T cells were sorted. Sequenced here: CD45RA+ CD4+ T cells from PBMCs, pooled from several time points, sampled from a donor given antiretroviral therapy, either interrupted or continuous. As for subset: naive CD4+ CD45RA+ CD45RO- T cells. The rearrangement uses TRBV11-2 and TRBJ2-7; the D is unclear. This TCR was sampled from a pool of human donors with HIV. The DNA for the CDR3 is TGTGCCAGCAGCCTCAACACTTCCTACGAGCAGTACTTC. Protein sequence: CASSLNTSYEQYF.